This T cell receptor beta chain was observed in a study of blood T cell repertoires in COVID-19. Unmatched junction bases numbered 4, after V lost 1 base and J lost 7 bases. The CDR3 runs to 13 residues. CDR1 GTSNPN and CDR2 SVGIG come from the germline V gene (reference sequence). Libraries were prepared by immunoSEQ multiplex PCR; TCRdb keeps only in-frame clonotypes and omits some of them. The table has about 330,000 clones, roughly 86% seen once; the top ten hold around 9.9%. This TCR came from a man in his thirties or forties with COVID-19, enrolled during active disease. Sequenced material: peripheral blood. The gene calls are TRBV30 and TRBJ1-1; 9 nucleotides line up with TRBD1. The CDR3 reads CAWSGTGAVEAFF. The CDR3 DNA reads TGTGCCTGGAGTGGGACAGGGGCTGTTGAAGCTTTCTTT.